The sequence of this T cell receptor (beta chain) was determined in a study of glioma-infiltrating T cells. To note about this clonotype: This CDR3 fails to terminate in the conserved phenylalanine or tryptophan, so it likely reflects a read error. It is unclear where the CDR3 begins or ends on the DNA, so no DNA is shown, and the CDR3 is as TCRdb lists it.

Using RNA template, CDR3s of TCR alpha and beta were amplified with iRepertoire arm-PCR. TCRdb re-analysed the multiplex PCR reads in MiXCR, keeping a single row per CDR3 protein. The data hold approximately 3,000 distinct CDR3 sequences, with approximately 15% observed a single time. Germline V gene sequence: CDR1 MDHEN, CDR2 SYDVKM. The CDR3 has 11 residues if both end residues are counted. The sequencing input was glioma tissue, nonneoplastic brain tissue, or PBMCs (not recorded which). The gene calls are TRBV28 and TRBJ2-7; the D call in the table, TRBD1, was not verified against the DNA. The sequence came from a human donor with low-grade glioma or glioblastoma, undergoing nonglioma brain surgery, or in good health (not recorded which). The CDR3 is CASSPGGEKYI.